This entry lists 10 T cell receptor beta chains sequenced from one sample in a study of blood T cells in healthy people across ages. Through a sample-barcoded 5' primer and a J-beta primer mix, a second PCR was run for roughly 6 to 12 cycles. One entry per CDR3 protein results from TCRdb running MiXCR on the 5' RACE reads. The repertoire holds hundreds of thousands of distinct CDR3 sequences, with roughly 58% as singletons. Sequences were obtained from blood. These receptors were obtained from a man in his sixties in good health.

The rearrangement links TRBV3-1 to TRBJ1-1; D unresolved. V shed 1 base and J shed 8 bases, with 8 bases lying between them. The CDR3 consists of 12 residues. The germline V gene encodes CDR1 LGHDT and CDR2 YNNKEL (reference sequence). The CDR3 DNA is TGTGCCAGCAGCCAAGGGGCATCGGAAGCTTTCTTT. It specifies CASSQGASEAFF. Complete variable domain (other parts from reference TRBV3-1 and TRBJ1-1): DTAVSQTPKYLVTQMGNDKSIKCEQNLGHDTMYWYKQDSKKFLKIMFSYNNKELIINETVPNRFSPKSPDKAHLNLHINSLELGDSAVYFCASSQGASEAFFGQGTRLTVV.

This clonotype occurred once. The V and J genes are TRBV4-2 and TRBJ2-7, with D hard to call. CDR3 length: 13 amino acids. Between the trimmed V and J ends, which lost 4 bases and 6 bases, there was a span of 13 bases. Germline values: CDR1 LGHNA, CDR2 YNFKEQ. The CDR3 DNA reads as TGTGCCAGCAGCCGGACCCTAGTGGTCGAGCAGTACTTC. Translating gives CASSRTLVVEQYF.

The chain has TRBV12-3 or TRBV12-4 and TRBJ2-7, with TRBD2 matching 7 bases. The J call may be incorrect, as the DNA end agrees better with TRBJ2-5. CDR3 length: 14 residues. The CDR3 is CASSEGTIRGTQYF. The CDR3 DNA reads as TGTGCCAGCAGTGAGGGGACTATCAGAGGGACCCAGTACTTC.

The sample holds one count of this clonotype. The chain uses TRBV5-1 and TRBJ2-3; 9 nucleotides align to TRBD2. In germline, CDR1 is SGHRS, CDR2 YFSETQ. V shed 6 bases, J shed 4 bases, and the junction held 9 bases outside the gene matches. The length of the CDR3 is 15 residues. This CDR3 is CASIDGGGGPDTQYF. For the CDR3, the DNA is TGCGCCAGCATTGATGGCGGGGGGGGTCCAGATACGCAGTATTTT.

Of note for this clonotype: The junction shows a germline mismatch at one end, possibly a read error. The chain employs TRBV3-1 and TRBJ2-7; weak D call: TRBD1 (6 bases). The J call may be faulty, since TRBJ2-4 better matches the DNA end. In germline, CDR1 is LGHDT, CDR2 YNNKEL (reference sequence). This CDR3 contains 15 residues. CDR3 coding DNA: TGTACCAGCAGCCAATTACAGGGAACCAAAAACATTCAGTACTTC. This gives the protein CTSSQLQGTKNIQYF.

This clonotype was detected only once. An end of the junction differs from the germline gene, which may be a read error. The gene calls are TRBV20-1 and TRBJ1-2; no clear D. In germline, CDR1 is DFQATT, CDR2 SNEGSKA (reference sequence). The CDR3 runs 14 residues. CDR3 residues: CSARDRHGAYGCTF. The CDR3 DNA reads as TGCAGTGCTAGAGATAGGCACGGAGCCTATGGCTGCACCTTC.

The CDR3 DNA follows: TGTGCCAGCAGAGGGACTACCACAGATACGCAGTATTTT. This codes for CASRGTTTDTQYF. The V call is TRBV2, the J call TRBJ2-3; 7 bases line up with TRBD2. The V segment lost 6 bases and the J segment 2 bases; nucleotides outside the gene matches: 2. The CDR3 is 13 amino acids. From germline, CDR1 is SNHLY and CDR2 FYNNEI.

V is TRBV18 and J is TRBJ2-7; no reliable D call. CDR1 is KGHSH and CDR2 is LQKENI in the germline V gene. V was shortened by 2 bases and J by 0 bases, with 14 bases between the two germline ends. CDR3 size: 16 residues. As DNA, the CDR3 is TGTGCCAGCTCACCAACCGGATACTCGAGCTCCTACGAGCAGTACTTC. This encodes CASSPTGYSSSYEQYF.

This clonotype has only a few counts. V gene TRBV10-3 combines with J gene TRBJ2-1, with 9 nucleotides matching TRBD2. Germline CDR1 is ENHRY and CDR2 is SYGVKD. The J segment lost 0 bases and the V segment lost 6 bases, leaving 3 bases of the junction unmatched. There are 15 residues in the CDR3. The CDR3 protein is CAISSSGTSYNEQFF. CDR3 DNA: TGTGCCATCAGCTCTAGCGGGACCTCCTACAATGAGCAGTTCTTC.

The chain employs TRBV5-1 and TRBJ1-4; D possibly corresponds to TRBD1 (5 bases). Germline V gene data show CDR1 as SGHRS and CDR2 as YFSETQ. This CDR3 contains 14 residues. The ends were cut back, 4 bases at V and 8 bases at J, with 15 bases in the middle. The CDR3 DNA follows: TGCGCCAGCAGCATGGGACCAGAAAGCGAAAAACTGTTTTTT. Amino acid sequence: CASSMGPESEKLFF.